This paragraph reports one TCR beta chain. What it recognizes is unknown. The sample comes from a study of CD8+ T cells in alopecia areata. Findings and limits, study-wide: Normal scalp showed lower clonality than lesional scalp, especially alopecia totalis/universalis.

The authors extracted RNA and reverse transcribed it into cDNA as the sequencing template. Profiled with immunoSEQ multiplex PCR; TCRdb holds only in-frame clones, not every one. The top ten clones hold under 0.9% of a sample with approximately 89,000 clones, over 40% of them seen once. Sample: CD4+ T cells sorted from blood. The source of this sequence is a human donor with alopecia areata.

For the CDR3, the DNA is TGCAGCGTTGGTGAGGGGGCGGGCACTGAAGCTTTCTTT. As protein: CSVGEGAGTEAFF. The V call is TRBV29-1, the J call TRBJ1-1; 7 positions agree with TRBD1. CDR3 length: 13 amino acids. CDR1 is SQVTM, CDR2 ANQGSEA, per germline. Trimming removed 4 bases from V and 4 bases from J; junction bases left unmatched: 6.